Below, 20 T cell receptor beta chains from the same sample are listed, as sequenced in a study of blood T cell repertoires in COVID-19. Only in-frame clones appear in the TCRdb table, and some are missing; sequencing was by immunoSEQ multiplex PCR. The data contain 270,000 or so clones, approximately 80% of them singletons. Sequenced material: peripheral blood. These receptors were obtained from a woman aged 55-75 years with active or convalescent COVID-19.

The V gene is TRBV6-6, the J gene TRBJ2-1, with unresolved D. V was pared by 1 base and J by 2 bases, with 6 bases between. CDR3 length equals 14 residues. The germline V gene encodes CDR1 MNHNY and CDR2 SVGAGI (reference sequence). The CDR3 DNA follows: TGTGCCAGCAGTTACTACAGAACCTACAATGAGCAGTTCTTC. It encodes CASSYYRTYNEQFF.

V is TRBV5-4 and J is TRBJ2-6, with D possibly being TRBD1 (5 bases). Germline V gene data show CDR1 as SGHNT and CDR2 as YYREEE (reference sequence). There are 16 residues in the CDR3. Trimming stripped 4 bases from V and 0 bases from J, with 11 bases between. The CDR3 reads CASSNSRVSGANVLTF. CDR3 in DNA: TGTGCCAGCAGCAATTCCAGGGTCTCTGGGGCCAACGTCCTGACTTTC. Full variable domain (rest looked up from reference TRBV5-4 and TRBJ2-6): ETGVTQSPTHLIKTRGQQVTLRCSSQSGHNTVSWYQQALGQGPQFIFQYYREEENGRGNFPPRFSGLQFPNYSSELNVNALELDDSALYLCASSNSRVSGANVLTFGAGSRLTVL.

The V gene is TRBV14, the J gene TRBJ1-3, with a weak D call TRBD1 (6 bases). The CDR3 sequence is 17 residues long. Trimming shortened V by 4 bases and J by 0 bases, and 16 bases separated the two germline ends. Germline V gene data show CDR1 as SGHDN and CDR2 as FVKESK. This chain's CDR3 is CASSPFRQAFSGNTIYF. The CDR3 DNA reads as TGTGCCAGCAGCCCGTTTCGACAGGCGTTCTCTGGAAACACCATATATTTT. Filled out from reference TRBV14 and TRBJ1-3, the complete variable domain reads EAGVTQFPSHSVIEKGQTVTLRCDPISGHDNLYWYRRVMGKEIKFLLHFVKESKQDESGMPNNRFLAERTGGTYSTLKVQPAELEDSGVYFCASSPFRQAFSGNTIYFGEGSWLTVV.

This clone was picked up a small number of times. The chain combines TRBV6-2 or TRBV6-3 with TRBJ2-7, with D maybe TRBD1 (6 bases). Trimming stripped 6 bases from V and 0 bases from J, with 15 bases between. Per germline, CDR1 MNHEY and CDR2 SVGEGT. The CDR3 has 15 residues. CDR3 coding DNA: TGTGCCAGCAGCCCGCTCCGGGACATCTCCTACGAGCAGTACTTC. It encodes CASSPLRDISYEQYF.

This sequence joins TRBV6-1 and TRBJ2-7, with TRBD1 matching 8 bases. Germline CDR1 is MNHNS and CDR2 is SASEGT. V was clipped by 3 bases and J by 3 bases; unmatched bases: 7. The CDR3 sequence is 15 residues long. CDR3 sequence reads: CASSEQGARLYEQYF. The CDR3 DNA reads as TGTGCCAGCAGTGAGCAGGGGGCGCGGCTCTACGAGCAGTACTTC.

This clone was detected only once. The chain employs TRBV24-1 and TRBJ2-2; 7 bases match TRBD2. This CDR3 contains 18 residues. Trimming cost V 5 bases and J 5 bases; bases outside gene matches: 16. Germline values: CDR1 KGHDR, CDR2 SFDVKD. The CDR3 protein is CATSGGTIIGRGTGELFF. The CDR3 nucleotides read TGTGCCACCAGTGGGGGGACTATTATTGGACGGGGAACCGGGGAGCTGTTTTTT.

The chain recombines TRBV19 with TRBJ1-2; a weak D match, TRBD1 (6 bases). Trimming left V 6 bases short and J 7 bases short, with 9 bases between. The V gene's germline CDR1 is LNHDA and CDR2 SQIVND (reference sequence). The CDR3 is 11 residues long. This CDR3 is CASRGAIGYTF. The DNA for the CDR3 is TGTGCCAGTAGGGGGGCGATTGGCTACACCTTC. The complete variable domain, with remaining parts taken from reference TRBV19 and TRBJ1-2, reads DGGITQSPKYLFRKEGQNVTLSCEQNLNHDAMYWYRQDPGQGLRLIYYSQIVNDFQKGDIAEGYSVSREKKESFPLTVTSAQKNPTAFYLCASRGAIGYTFGSGTRLTVV.

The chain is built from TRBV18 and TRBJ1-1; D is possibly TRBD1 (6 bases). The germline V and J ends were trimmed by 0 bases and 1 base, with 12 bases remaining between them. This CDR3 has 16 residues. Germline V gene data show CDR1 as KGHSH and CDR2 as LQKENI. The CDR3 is CASSPPQGGWNTEAFF. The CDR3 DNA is TGTGCCAGCTCACCACCACAGGGAGGGTGGAACACTGAAGCTTTCTTT.

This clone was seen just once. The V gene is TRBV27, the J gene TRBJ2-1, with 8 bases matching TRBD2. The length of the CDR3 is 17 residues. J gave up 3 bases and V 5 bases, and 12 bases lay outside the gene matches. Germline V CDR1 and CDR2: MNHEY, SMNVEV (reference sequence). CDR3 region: CASSPPKGSGDYNEQFF. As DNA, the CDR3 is TGTGCCAGCAGTCCTCCAAAGGGTAGCGGGGACTACAATGAGCAGTTCTTC.

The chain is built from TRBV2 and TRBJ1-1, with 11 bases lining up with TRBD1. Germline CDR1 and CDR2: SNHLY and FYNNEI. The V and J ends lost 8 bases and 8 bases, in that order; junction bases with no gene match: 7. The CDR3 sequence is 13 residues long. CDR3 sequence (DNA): TGTGCCAGCCTGGGACAGGGGGGGGTAGAAGCTTTCTTT. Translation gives CASLGQGGVEAFF.

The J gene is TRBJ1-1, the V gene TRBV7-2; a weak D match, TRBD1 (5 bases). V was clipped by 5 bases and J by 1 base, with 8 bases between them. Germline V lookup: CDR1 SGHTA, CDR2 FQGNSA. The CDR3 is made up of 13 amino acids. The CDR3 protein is CASSMGPNTEAFF. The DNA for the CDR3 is TGTGCCAGCAGCATGGGGCCGAACACTGAAGCTTTCTTT.

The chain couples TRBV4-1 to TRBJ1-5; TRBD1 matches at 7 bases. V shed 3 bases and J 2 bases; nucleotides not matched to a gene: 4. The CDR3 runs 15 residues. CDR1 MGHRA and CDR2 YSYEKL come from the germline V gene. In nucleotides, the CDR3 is TGCGCCAGCAGCCAGTATACAGGGGGCAATCAGCCCCAGCATTTT. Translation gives CASSQYTGGNQPQHF.

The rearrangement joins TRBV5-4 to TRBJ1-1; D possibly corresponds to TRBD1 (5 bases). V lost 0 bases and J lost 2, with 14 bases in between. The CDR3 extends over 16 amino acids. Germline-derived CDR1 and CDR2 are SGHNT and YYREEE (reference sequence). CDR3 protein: CASSLGQRLQNTEAFF. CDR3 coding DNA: TGTGCCAGCAGCTTGGGACAGCGCCTACAAAACACTGAAGCTTTCTTT.

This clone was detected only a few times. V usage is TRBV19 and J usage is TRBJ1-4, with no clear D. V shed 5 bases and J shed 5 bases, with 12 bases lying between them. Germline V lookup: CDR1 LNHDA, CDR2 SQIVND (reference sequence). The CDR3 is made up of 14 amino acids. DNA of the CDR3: TGTGCCAGTAGTCAAGCGTGGCGGAATGAAAAACTGTTTTTT. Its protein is CASSQAWRNEKLFF. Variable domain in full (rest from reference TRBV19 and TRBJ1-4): DGGITQSPKYLFRKEGQNVTLSCEQNLNHDAMYWYRQDPGQGLRLIYYSQIVNDFQKGDIAEGYSVSREKKESFPLTVTSAQKNPTAFYLCASSQAWRNEKLFFGSGTQLSVL.

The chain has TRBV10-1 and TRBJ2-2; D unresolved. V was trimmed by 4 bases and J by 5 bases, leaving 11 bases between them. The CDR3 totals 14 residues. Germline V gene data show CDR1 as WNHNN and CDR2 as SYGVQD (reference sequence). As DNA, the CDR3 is TGCGCCAGCAGTGGTCAAAAGCTGACCGGGGAGCTGTTTTTT. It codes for CASSGQKLTGELFF.

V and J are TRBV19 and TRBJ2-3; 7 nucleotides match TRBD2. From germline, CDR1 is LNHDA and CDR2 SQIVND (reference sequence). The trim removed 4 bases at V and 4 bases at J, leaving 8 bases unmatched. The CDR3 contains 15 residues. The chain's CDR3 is CASSTTGGAPDTQYF. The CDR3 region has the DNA TGTGCCAGTAGTACGACGGGGGGTGCCCCAGATACGCAGTATTTT.

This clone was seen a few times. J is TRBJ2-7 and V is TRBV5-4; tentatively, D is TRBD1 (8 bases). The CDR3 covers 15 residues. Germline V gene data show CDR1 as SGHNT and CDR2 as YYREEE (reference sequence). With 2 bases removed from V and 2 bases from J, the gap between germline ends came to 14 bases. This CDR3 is CASSLQGGTPYEQYF. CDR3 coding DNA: TGTGCCAGCAGCTTACAGGGGGGGACCCCCTACGAGCAGTACTTC.

The DNA for the CDR3 is TGTGCCAGCAGCTTAGGATCGACAGGGGGCTACGAGCAGTACTTC. Protein product: CASSLGSTGGYEQYF. The chain has TRBV7-2 and TRBJ2-7; 9 bases fit TRBD1. J gave up 3 bases and V 1 base, and 4 bases lay outside the gene matches. Germline V CDR1 and CDR2: SGHTA, FQGNSA. This CDR3 is 15 amino acids long.

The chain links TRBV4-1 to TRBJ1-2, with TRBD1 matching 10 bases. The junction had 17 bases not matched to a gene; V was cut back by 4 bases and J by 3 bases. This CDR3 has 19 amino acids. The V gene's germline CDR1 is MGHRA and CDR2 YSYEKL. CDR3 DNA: TGCGCCAGCAGCCCTAGGGACAGGGGAATATCGGGGTCGGACTATGGCTACACCTTC. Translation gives CASSPRDRGISGSDYGYTF.

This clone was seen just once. The DNA for the CDR3 is TGTGCCAGCAGTTACTCTACACCGGAGACCCAGTACTTC. Protein sequence: CASSYSTPETQYF. The rearrangement links TRBV6-6 to TRBJ2-5; unclear D gene. This CDR3 is built from 13 residues. V lost 0 bases, J lost 5 bases, and 7 bases lay in between. Germline V gene sequence: CDR1 MNHNY, CDR2 SVGAGI (reference sequence).